Listed here are 18 T cell receptor beta chains from one sample, sequenced in a study of cytomegalovirus exposure and HLA in healthy donors. PCR primers comprised 60 Vbeta and 13 Jbeta primers. Clones were read by immunoSEQ multiplex PCR, and TCRdb kept only the in-frame ones, dropping some. Counted here are 100,000 to 150,000 clones, over 70% occurring once; the ten biggest clones make up 1.2%. The sample was PBMCs. The source of these receptors is a female donor in good health and CMV-seronegative.

The J gene is TRBJ1-3, the V gene TRBV5-1, with 9 bases matching TRBD1. Germline trimming cut 1 base from V and 4 bases from J; bases unmatched to any gene: 3. This CDR3 has 15 residues. The germline V gene has CDR1 SGHRS and CDR2 YFSETQ. For the CDR3, the DNA is TGCGCCAGCAGCTTGACAGGGGGCGTCGGAAACACCATATATTTT. Protein product: CASSLTGGVGNTIYF.

Here the CDR3 DNA reads TGTGCCTGGAGTGTAGTTTATGGGACAGGGGGGGTAGTCACTGAAGCTTTCTTT. Translation: CAWSVVYGTGGVVTEAFF. J is TRBJ1-1 and V is TRBV30; TRBD1 matches at 11 bases. CDR1 is GTSNPN and CDR2 is SVGIG in the germline V gene (reference sequence). CDR3 length equals 18 residues. Trimming at V came to 0 bases and at J to 4 bases, leaving 13 bases not matched to a gene. Looking up the rest from reference TRBV30 and TRBJ1-1 gives the full variable domain: SQTIHQWPATLVQPVGSPLSLECTVEGTSNPNLYWYRQAAGRGLQLLFYSVGIGQISSEVPQNLSASRPQDRQFILSSKKLLLSDSGFYLCAWSVVYGTGGVVTEAFFGQGTRLTVV.

The chain couples TRBV5-1 to TRBJ2-1, with D maybe TRBD1 (5 bases). The CDR3 has 15 amino acids. CDR1 and CDR2 (germline): SGHRS, YFSETQ. The V end was cut by 2 bases, the J end by 5 bases, with 14 bases between. CDR3 coding DNA: TGCGCCAGCAGCTTAGCAGGGCAGGCAAACAATGAGCAGTTCTTC. Residues: CASSLAGQANNEQFF.

This chain's CDR3 is CASSLPAPSSGANVLTF. As DNA, the CDR3 is TGCGCCAGCAGCTTGCCCGCACCGAGCTCTGGGGCCAACGTCCTGACTTTC. The gene calls are TRBV5-1 and TRBJ2-6; D uncertain. The germline V gene encodes CDR1 SGHRS and CDR2 YFSETQ. The CDR3 is 17 residues long. Deletions cut 1 base from V and 0 bases from J, with 11 bases between.

The chain recombines TRBV30 with TRBJ1-5, with 8 bases that match TRBD1. The V gene end was trimmed by 2 bases and the J gene end by 9 bases; junction bases not matched to a gene: 6. Germline V gene sequence: CDR1 GTSNPN, CDR2 SVGIG (reference sequence). The CDR3 is 13 amino acids. CDR3 in DNA: TGTGCCTGGAGTAGAGGACAGGGATTGCCCCAGCATTTT. This encodes CAWSRGQGLPQHF.

The chain links TRBV9 to TRBJ1-4; D gene ambiguous. Germline V CDR1 and CDR2: SGDLS, YYNGEE. This CDR3 is 13 amino acids long. V was cut by 4 bases and J by 5 bases, with 9 bases left in between. In DNA form, the CDR3 reads TGTGCCAGCAGCCGACTCTCGAATGAAAAACTGTTTTTT. It codes for CASSRLSNEKLFF.

The chain carries TRBV6-1 and TRBJ2-1, with TRBD2 as a possible D gene (7 bases). The CDR3 contains 17 residues. V was pared by 0 bases and J by 3 bases, with 15 bases between. Germline values: CDR1 MNHNS, CDR2 SASEGT. CDR3 DNA sequence: TGTGCCAGCAGTGAAGCGCGGGGGCCAGGACACTACAATGAGCAGTTCTTC. Translation gives CASSEARGPGHYNEQFF.

This rearrangement joins TRBV6-5 to TRBJ2-1; TRBD2 might be the D (5 bases). With 0 bases removed from V and 10 bases from J, the gap between germline ends came to 13 bases. CDR1 MNHEY and CDR2 SVGAGI come from the germline V gene. The CDR3 loop spans 14 amino acids. This CDR3 reads CASSYSAGPGEQFF. CDR3 in DNA: TGTGCCAGCAGTTACTCGGCGGGTCCGGGGGAGCAGTTCTTC.

This clone was picked up a small number of times. This chain uses TRBV5-1 with TRBJ1-1; maybe TRBD1 (5 bases). The CDR3 sequence is 17 residues long. V lost 4 bases and J lost 0, with 19 bases in between. Germline V lookup: CDR1 SGHRS, CDR2 YFSETQ. The CDR3 protein is CASSPGPRGGMNTEAFF. CDR3 in DNA: TGCGCCAGCAGCCCAGGGCCTCGCGGAGGGATGAACACTGAAGCTTTCTTT.

The CDR3 DNA follows: TGTGCCAGCAGTGTTAGCGCGGGAGCTGACGGGGAGCTGTTTTTT. This translates into CASSVSAGADGELFF. The rearrangement uses TRBV2 and TRBJ2-2; 7 bases match TRBD2. The CDR3 runs 15 residues. Losses at the gene ends were 4 bases for V and 7 bases for J; bases not matched to a gene: 9. CDR1 is SNHLY and CDR2 is FYNNEI in the germline V gene.

The chain couples TRBV7-3 to TRBJ2-5, with D maybe TRBD2 (6 bases). V gave up 1 base and J gave up 4 bases, with 7 bases separating them. Germline-derived CDR1 and CDR2 are SGHTA and FQGTGA. The CDR3 consists of 13 residues. CDR3 region: CASSLRRGETQYF. DNA for the CDR3: TGTGCCAGCAGCTTAAGGCGGGGAGAGACCCAGTACTTC.

The chain recombines TRBV5-3 with TRBJ1-2, with D unresolved. TRBV5-3 is flagged as an ORF with uncertain function. The CDR3 runs 13 residues. V was pared by 2 bases and J by 8 bases, with 13 bases between. The CDR3 loop reads CARSLLRAGGYTF. CDR3 in DNA: TGTGCCAGAAGCTTACTCCGGGCGGGCGGCTACACCTTC.

This clone has more than one count but fewer than ten. This sequence joins TRBV2 and TRBJ1-3; D possibly corresponds to TRBD1 (5 bases). CDR1 and CDR2 (germline): SNHLY, FYNNEI. V lost 0 bases and J 0 bases, leaving 9 bases between the germline ends. This CDR3 is 16 amino acids long. The DNA for the CDR3 is TGTGCCAGCAGTGAAGCCCTGACAGACTCTGGAAACACCATATATTTT. Protein product: CASSEALTDSGNTIYF.

This clone was seen a few times. The rearrangement uses TRBV30 and TRBJ1-4; unclear D gene. In germline, CDR1 is GTSNPN, CDR2 SVGIG (reference sequence). This CDR3 has 16 amino acids. V lost 1 base and J lost 0, with 12 bases in between. The CDR3 DNA reads as TGTGCCTGGAGTGGTGGGCAGGCCGCAACTAATGAAAAACTGTTTTTT. This encodes CAWSGGQAATNEKLFF.

This rearrangement joins TRBV9 to TRBJ2-7; 7 bases match TRBD1. The ends lost 4 bases at V and 2 bases at J; junction bases unmatched: 9. Germline V gene data show CDR1 as SGDLS and CDR2 as YYNGEE. The CDR3 has 15 residues. DNA of the CDR3: TGTGCCAGCAGCTTACAGTCGGGACAGACCTACGAGCAGTACTTC. Its translation: CASSLQSGQTYEQYF.

CDR3 amino acids: CASSLYGSGSYNEQFF. The CDR3 nucleotides read TGTGCCAGCAGCTTGTACGGATCAGGCTCCTACAATGAGCAGTTCTTC. V is TRBV5-6 and J is TRBJ2-1, with D uncertain. Germline CDR1 reads SGHDT; CDR2 reads YYEEEE. V gave up 1 base and J gave up 0 bases, with 11 bases separating them. The CDR3 runs to 16 residues.

The chain is built from TRBV7-7 and TRBJ1-3; no firm D call. Trimming took off 3 bases at V and 7 bases at J, with 16 bases between the two ends. Germline V gene data show CDR1 as SSHAT and CDR2 as FNYEAQ (reference sequence). The CDR3 is made up of 15 amino acids. CDR3 loop: CASSFTWESRNTIYF. Here the CDR3 DNA reads TGTGCCAGCAGCTTTACATGGGAGAGTCGGAACACCATATATTTT.

The chain carries TRBV5-1 and TRBJ2-4, with TRBD1 matching 9 bases. Trimming cost V 0 bases and J 0 bases; bases outside gene matches: 10. Germline values: CDR1 SGHRS, CDR2 YFSETQ. The CDR3 contains 19 residues. CDR3 nucleotide sequence: TGCGCCAGCAGCTTGGGTTGGACAGGGGATAGTCTAGCCAAAAACATTCAGTACTTC. Protein product: CASSLGWTGDSLAKNIQYF.